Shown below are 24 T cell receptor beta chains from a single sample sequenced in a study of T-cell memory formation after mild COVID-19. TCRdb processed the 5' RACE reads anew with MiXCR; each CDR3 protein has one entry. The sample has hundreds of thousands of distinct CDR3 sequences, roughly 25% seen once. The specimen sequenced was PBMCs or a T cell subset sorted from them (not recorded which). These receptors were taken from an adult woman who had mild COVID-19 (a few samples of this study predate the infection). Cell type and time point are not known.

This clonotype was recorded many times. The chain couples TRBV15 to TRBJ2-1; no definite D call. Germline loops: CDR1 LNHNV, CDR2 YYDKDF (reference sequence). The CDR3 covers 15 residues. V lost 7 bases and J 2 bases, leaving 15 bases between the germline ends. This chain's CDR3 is CATTRNPGTYNEQFF. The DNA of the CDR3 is TGTGCCACCACTAGGAACCCGGGTACCTACAATGAGCAGTTCTTC.

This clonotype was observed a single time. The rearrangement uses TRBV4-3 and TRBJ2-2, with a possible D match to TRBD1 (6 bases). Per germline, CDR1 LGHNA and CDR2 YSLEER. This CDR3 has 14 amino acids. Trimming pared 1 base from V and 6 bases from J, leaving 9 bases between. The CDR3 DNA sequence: TGCGCCAGCAGCCAAGGCGAGGGGGCCGGGGAGCTGTTTTTT. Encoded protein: CASSQGEGAGELFF.

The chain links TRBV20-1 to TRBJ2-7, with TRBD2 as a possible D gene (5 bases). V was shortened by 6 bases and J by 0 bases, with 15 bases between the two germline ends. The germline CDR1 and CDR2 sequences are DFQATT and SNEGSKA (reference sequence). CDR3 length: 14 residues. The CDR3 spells CSASGGRSSYEQYF. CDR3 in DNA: TGCAGTGCCTCCGGAGGTAGGAGCTCCTACGAGCAGTACTTC.

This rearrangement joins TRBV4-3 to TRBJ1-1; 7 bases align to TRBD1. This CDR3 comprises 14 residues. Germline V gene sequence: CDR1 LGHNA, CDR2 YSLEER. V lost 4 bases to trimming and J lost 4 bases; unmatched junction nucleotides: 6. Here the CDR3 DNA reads TGCGCCAGCAGCCTATACAGGGGTAGCACTGAAGCTTTCTTT. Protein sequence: CASSLYRGSTEAFF.

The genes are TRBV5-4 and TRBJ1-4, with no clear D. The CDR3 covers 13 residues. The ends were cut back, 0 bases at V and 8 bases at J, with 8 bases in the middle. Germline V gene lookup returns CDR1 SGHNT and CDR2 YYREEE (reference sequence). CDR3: CASSLGVLEKLFF. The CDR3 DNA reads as TGTGCCAGCAGCTTGGGGGTGTTGGAAAAACTGTTTTTT.

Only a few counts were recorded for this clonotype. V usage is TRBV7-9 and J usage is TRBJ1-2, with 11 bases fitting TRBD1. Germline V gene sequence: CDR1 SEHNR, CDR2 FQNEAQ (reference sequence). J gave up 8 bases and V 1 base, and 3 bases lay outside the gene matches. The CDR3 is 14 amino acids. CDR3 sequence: CASSLGTGGDGYTF. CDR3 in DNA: TGTGCCAGCAGCTTAGGGACAGGGGGCGACGGCTACACCTTC.

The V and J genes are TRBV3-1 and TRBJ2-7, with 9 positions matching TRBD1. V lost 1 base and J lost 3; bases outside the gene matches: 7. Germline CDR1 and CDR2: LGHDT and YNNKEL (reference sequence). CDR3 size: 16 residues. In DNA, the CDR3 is TGTGCCAGCAGCCAAGTCCCCGGGACAGGGAACTACGAGCAGTACTTC. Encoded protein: CASSQVPGTGNYEQYF.

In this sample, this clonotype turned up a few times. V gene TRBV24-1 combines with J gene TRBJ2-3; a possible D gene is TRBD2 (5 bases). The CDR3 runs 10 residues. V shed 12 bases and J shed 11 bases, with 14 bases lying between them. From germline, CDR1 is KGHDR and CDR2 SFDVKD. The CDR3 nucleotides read TGTGCCCCCCGCTCGGGGATGCAGTATTTT. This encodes CAPRSGMQYF.

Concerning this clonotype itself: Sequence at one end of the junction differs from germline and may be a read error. This CDR3 is CGASTGPSRFF. DNA for the CDR3: TGCGGTGCTTCTACAGGCCCGTCACGCTTCTTC. The chain combines TRBV20-1 with TRBJ2-1; D perhaps matches TRBD1 (5 bases). The CDR3 contains 11 residues. Looked up from germline, CDR1 is DFQATT and CDR2 is SNEGSKA (reference sequence).

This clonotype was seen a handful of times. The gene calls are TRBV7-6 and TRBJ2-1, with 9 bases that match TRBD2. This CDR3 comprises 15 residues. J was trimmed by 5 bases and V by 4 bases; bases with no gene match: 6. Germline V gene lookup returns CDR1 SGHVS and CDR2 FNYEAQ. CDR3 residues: CASSWAGGLNNEQFF. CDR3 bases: TGTGCCAGCAGCTGGGCGGGGGGGTTAAACAATGAGCAGTTCTTC. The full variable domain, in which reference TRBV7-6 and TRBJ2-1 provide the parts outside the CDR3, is GAGVSQSPRYKVTKRGQDVALRCDPISGHVSLYWYRQALGQGPEFLTYFNYEAQQDKSGLPNDRFSAERPEGSISTLTIQRTEQRDSAMYRCASSWAGGLNNEQFFGPGTRLTVL.

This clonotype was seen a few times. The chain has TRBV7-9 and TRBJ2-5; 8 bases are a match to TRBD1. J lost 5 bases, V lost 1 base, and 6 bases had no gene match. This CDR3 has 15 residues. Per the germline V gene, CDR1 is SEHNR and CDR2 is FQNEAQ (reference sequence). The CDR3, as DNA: TGTGCCAGCAGCTTAGTCTTGGACAGGGCGGAGACCCAGTACTTC. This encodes CASSLVLDRAETQYF.

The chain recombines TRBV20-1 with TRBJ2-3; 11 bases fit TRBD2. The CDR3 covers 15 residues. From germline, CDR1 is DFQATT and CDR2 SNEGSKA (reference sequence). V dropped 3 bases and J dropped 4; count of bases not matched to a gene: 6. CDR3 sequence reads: CSARVSGRASDTQYF. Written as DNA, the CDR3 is TGCAGTGCTAGGGTTAGCGGGAGGGCCTCAGATACGCAGTATTTT.

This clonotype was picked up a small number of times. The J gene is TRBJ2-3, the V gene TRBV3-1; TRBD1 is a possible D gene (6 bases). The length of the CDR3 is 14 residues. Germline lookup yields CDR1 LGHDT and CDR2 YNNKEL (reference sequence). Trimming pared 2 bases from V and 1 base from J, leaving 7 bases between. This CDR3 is CASSQQGRTDTQYF. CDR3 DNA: TGTGCCAGCAGCCAACAGGGGCGCACAGATACGCAGTATTTT.

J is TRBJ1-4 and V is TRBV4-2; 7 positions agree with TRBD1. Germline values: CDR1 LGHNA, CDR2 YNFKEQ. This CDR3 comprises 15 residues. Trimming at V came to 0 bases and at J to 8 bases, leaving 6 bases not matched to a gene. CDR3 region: CASSQDKGAREKLFF. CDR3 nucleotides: TGTGCCAGCAGCCAAGACAAGGGGGCGAGGGAAAAACTGTTTTTT.

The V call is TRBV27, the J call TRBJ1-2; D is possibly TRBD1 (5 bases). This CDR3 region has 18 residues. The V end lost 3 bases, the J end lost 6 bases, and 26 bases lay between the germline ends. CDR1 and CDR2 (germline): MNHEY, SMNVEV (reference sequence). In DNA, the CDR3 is TGTGCCAGCAGTTTGACAGCAGTATCCCGACTCGTATTGAATGGCTACACCTTC. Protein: CASSLTAVSRLVLNGYTF.

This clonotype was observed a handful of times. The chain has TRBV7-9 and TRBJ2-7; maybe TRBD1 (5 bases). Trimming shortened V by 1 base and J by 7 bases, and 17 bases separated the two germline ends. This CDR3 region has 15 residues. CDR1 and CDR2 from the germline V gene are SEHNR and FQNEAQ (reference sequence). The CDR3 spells CASSLGRQGGPEQYF. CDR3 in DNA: TGTGCCAGCAGCTTAGGTCGGCAGGGTGGACCTGAGCAGTACTTC.

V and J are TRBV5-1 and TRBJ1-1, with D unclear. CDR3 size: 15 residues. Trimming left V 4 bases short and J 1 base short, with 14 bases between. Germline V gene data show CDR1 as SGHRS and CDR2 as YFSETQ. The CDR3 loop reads CASSTGVQRNTEAFF. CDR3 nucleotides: TGCGCCAGCAGCACCGGCGTCCAGAGGAACACTGAAGCTTTCTTT.

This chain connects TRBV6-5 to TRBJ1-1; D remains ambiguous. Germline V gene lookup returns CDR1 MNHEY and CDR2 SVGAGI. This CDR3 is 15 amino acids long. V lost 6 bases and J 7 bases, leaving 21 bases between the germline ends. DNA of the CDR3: TGTGCCAGCAGGCTCCTGTACGGACGAACAAATGAAGCTTTCTTT. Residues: CASRLLYGRTNEAFF.

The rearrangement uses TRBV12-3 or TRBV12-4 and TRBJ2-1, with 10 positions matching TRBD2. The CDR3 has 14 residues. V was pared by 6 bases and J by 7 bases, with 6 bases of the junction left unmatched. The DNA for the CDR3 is TGTGCCAGCAGATGGAGCGGGGGGGCGAATGAGCAGTTCTTC. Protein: CASRWSGGANEQFF.

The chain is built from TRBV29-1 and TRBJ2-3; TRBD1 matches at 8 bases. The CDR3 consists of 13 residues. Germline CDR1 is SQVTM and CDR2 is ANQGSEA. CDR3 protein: CSDTGTGADTQYF. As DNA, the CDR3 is TGCAGTGACACAGGGACAGGTGCAGATACGCAGTATTTT.

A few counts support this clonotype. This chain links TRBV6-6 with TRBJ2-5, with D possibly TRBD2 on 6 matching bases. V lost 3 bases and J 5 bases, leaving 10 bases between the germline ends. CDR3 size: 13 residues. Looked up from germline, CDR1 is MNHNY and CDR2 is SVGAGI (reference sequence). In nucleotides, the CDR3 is TGTGCCAGCAGTTATACGGAGGGGGAGACCCAGTACTTC. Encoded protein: CASSYTEGETQYF.

CDR3 in DNA: TGTGCCAGCAGTTTAGAAGGGCAGGGATACAATGAGCAGTTCTTC. Residues: CASSLEGQGYNEQFF. The chain links TRBV12-3 or TRBV12-4 to TRBJ2-1; possibly TRBD1 for D (5 bases). The CDR3 contains 15 residues. Trimming shortened V by 1 base and J by 4 bases, and 11 bases separated the two germline ends.

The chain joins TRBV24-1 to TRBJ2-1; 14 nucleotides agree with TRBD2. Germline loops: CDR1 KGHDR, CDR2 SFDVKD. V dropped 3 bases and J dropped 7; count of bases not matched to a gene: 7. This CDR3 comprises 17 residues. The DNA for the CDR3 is TGTGCCACCAGTGATCACGGGACTAGCGGGAGTTATAATGAGCAGTTCTTC. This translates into CATSDHGTSGSYNEQFF.

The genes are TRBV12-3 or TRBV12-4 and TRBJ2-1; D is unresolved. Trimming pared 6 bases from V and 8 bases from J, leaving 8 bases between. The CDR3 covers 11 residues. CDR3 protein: CASRTRDEQFF. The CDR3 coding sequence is TGTGCCAGCAGAACAAGGGATGAGCAGTTCTTC.